One sample yielded the 15 T cell receptor beta chains listed below, sequenced in a study of cytomegalovirus exposure and HLA in healthy donors. PCR employed 60 Vbeta and 13 Jbeta primers. Some clones are missing from TCRdb's copy, which holds only in-frame ones; the method was immunoSEQ multiplex PCR. Among about 140,000 clones listed, 70% to 80% were seen once. Sequencing used PBMCs. These receptors all come from a woman aged 45-59 years in good health and CMV-seropositive.

The V gene is TRBV29-1, the J gene TRBJ1-2; 8 bases are shared with TRBD1. The CDR3 totals 14 residues. Unmatched junction bases numbered 9, after V lost 4 bases and J lost 5 bases. Looked up from germline, CDR1 is SQVTM and CDR2 is ANQGSEA. This CDR3 reads CSVGVGQGNYGYTF. The CDR3 DNA follows: TGCAGCGTTGGGGTAGGACAGGGCAATTATGGCTACACCTTC.

The chain employs TRBV5-1 and TRBJ1-6, with D tentatively TRBD1 (6 bases). Germline assignment: CDR1 SGHRS and CDR2 YFSETQ. V was clipped by 4 bases and J by 10 bases, with 18 bases between them. The CDR3 contains 15 residues. The chain's CDR3 is CASSPGHPNRSPLHF. In nucleotides, the CDR3 is TGCGCCAGCAGCCCGGGACACCCGAATCGATCACCCCTCCACTTT. Based on the CDR3 plus reference TRBV5-1 and TRBJ1-6, the full variable domain is KAGVTQTPRYLIKTRGQQVTLSCSPISGHRSVSWYQQTPGQGLQFLFEYFSETQRNKGNFPGRFSGRQFSNSRSEMNVSTLELGDSALYLCASSPGHPNRSPLHFGNGTRLTVT.

This clone was detected a few times. The rearrangement links TRBV27 to TRBJ1-2; D call uncertain. Germline CDR1 is MNHEY and CDR2 is SMNVEV (reference sequence). The CDR3 is 14 amino acids. V lost 1 base and J 8 bases, leaving 14 bases between the germline ends. The CDR3 sequence: CASSLWREAGGYTF. As DNA, the CDR3 is TGTGCCAGCAGTTTATGGAGGGAGGCCGGGGGCTACACCTTC.

This chain joins TRBV5-6 and TRBJ1-3; D is perhaps TRBD1 (6 bases). Trimming stripped 4 bases from V and 4 bases from J, with 27 bases between. CDR1 is SGHDT and CDR2 is YYEEEE in the germline V gene. This CDR3 contains 19 residues. The CDR3 DNA sequence: TGTGCCAGCAGCGGGGGGGGGACACACTCGATCATCCCAGGAAACACCATATATTTT. It codes for CASSGGGTHSIIPGNTIYF.

J is TRBJ1-2 and V is TRBV11-2; no definite D call. This CDR3 is 11 amino acids long. Germline CDR1 SGHAT, CDR2 FQNNGV. Between the trimmed V and J ends, which lost 11 bases and 7 bases, there was a span of 14 bases. The chain's CDR3 is CAYNPGVGYTF. The CDR3 DNA is TGTGCCTACAATCCCGGGGTTGGCTACACCTTC.

There are many counts of this clone. This sequence joins TRBV11-2 and TRBJ2-7, with TRBD1 matching over 9 bases. CDR1 is SGHAT and CDR2 is FQNNGV in the germline V gene. J was trimmed by 5 bases and V by 6 bases; bases with no gene match: 8. This CDR3 is 14 amino acids long. CDR3 DNA sequence: TGTGCCAGCAGGGATACAGGGGGCCGGGACGAGCAGTACTTC. It yields the protein CASRDTGGRDEQYF.

The V gene is TRBV6-1, the J gene TRBJ1-6, with 8 bases fitting TRBD1. CDR3 length: 14 residues. Losses at the gene ends were 0 bases for V and 14 bases for J; bases not matched to a gene: 6. Germline values: CDR1 MNHNS, CDR2 SASEGT. The CDR3 nucleotides are TGTGCCAGCAGTGAAGCGCCAGGGGGCTACACCCTCCACTTT. This encodes CASSEAPGGYTLHF.

The rearrangement joins TRBV7-6 to TRBJ2-7, with TRBD2 identical over 10 bases. J lost 3 bases, V lost 5 bases, and 7 bases had no gene match. This CDR3 is 15 amino acids long. The germline V gene encodes CDR1 SGHVS and CDR2 FNYEAQ. CDR3 nucleotides: TGTGCCAGCAGCCCCGGACTAGCGGACCTCTACGAGCAGTACTTC. It codes for CASSPGLADLYEQYF.

This rearrangement joins TRBV5-1 to TRBJ2-1, with D maybe TRBD2 (5 bases). This CDR3 region has 13 residues. CDR1 is SGHRS, CDR2 YFSETQ, per germline. V shed 4 bases and J shed 4 bases, with 9 bases lying between them. The CDR3 spells CASSVDYYNEQFF. Here the CDR3 DNA reads TGCGCCAGCAGCGTAGACTATTACAATGAGCAGTTCTTC.

V and J are TRBV28 and TRBJ2-7; 8 bases fit TRBD2. Germline-derived CDR1 and CDR2 are MDHEN and SYDVKM. This CDR3 has 15 residues. The V gene end was trimmed by 5 bases and the J gene end by 0 bases; junction bases not matched to a gene: 6. The CDR3 DNA reads TGTGCCAGCAGTCGGAACAGCGGGGGCTCCTACGAGCAGTACTTC. It yields the protein CASSRNSGGSYEQYF. The full variable domain, completed using reference TRBV28 and TRBJ2-7, is DVKVTQSSRYLVKRTGEKVFLECVQDMDHENMFWYRQDPGLGLRLIYFSYDVKMKEKGDIPEGYSVSREKKERFSLILESASTNQTSMYLCASSRNSGGSYEQYFGPGTRLTVT.

The V call is TRBV4-3, the J call TRBJ2-5, with TRBD2 identical over 9 bases. In germline, CDR1 is LGHNA, CDR2 YSLEER. Germline trimming cut 0 bases from V and 5 bases from J; bases unmatched to any gene: 7. The CDR3 consists of 16 residues. The CDR3: CASSQEWRGGSETQYF. CDR3 coding DNA: TGCGCCAGCAGCCAAGAGTGGCGGGGGGGATCGGAGACCCAGTACTTC.

The gene calls are TRBV7-3 and TRBJ2-2, with D perhaps matching TRBD1 (5 bases). V was cut by 5 bases and J by 1 base, with 8 bases left in between. The CDR3 extends over 14 amino acids. The germline V gene encodes CDR1 SGHTA and CDR2 FQGTGA. In DNA form, the CDR3 reads TGTGCCAGCAGCAAGACAGTGAACACCGGGGAGCTGTTTTTT. Protein product: CASSKTVNTGELFF.

V is TRBV5-1 and J is TRBJ2-7, with TRBD1 as a possible D gene (6 bases). The CDR3 is 15 amino acids. The germline CDR1 and CDR2 sequences are SGHRS and YFSETQ. Deletions cut 4 bases from V and 5 bases from J, with 19 bases between. CDR3 nucleotide sequence: TGCGCCAGCAGCCCGGACAGTCCGGGGCCCGACGAGCAGTACTTC. It specifies CASSPDSPGPDEQYF. Full variable domain (outside the CDR3, taken from reference TRBV5-1 and TRBJ2-7): KAGVTQTPRYLIKTRGQQVTLSCSPISGHRSVSWYQQTPGQGLQFLFEYFSETQRNKGNFPGRFSGRQFSNSRSEMNVSTLELGDSALYLCASSPDSPGPDEQYFGPGTRLTVT.

The V gene is TRBV30, the J gene TRBJ1-5; 7 bases match TRBD1. Trimming removed 1 base from V and 0 bases from J; junction bases left unmatched: 9. The germline V gene encodes CDR1 GTSNPN and CDR2 SVGIG (reference sequence). This CDR3 has 17 amino acids. The CDR3 protein is CAWSARLGGLSNQPQHF. Here the CDR3 DNA reads TGTGCCTGGAGTGCCCGTTTAGGGGGCCTTAGCAATCAGCCCCAGCATTTT.

This chain joins TRBV7-8 and TRBJ2-1; D perhaps matches TRBD2 (7 bases). This CDR3 has 13 amino acids. Trimming left V 10 bases short and J 3 bases short, with 13 bases between. The V gene's germline CDR1 is SGHVS and CDR2 FQNEAQ. The DNA of the CDR3 is TGTGCCACTGGGGGGGCCGTCTACAATGAGCAGTTCTTC. Protein sequence: CATGGAVYNEQFF.